These 23 T cell receptor beta chains were sequenced from one sample in a study of T cells in Graves' hyperthyroidism and ophthalmopathy. Amplification targeted TCR beta CDR3 regions from RNA transcripts. First-round RT-PCR with HTBI primers amplified the TCR CDR3 region. TCRdb reprocessed the multiplex PCR reads via MiXCR and lists one record per CDR3 protein. Of about 500,000 distinct CDR3 sequences listed, roughly a sixth are singletons. Sequencing was done on a sample of blood. The receptor source for this set is a young woman with Graves' ophthalmopathy.

This clonotype was counted at least ten times. The CDR3 coding sequence is TGTGCCAGCAGCCCGCCTGGGACAGGGCCTGATACGCAGTATTTT. Protein product: CASSPPGTGPDTQYF. V is TRBV7-9 and J is TRBJ2-3, with 9 bases aligning to TRBD1. The CDR3 extends over 15 amino acids. Germline CDR1 and CDR2: SEHNR and FQNEAQ (reference sequence). With 5 bases clipped from V and 6 bases from J, the junction kept 9 bases outside the gene matches.

This clonotype was seen more than once but under ten times. The V gene is TRBV5-6, the J gene TRBJ2-1; weak D call: TRBD2 (6 bases). The V end lost 3 bases, the J end lost 3 bases, and 16 bases lay between the germline ends. Germline CDR1 is SGHDT and CDR2 is YYEEEE. This CDR3 contains 16 residues. CDR3 nucleotide sequence: TGTGCCAGCAGCTACGGAATCGGGGGAGGCTACAATGAGCAGTTCTTC. Amino acids: CASSYGIGGGYNEQFF.

This clonotype was counted at least ten times. The genes are TRBV6-1 and TRBJ1-5, with a possible D match to TRBD1 (6 bases). Looked up from germline, CDR1 is MNHNS and CDR2 is SASEGT. Deletions cut 6 bases from V and 7 bases from J, with 16 bases between. The CDR3 extends over 14 amino acids. In DNA, the CDR3 is TGTGCCAGCAGACCCAACAGGGTAGAACAGCCCCAGCATTTT. Translation: CASRPNRVEQPQHF.

This clonotype has ten or more counts. V is TRBV7-2 and J is TRBJ2-3; D is unresolved. CDR3 size: 15 residues. The germline CDR1 and CDR2 sequences are SGHTA and FQGNSA. Deletions cut 2 bases from V and 2 bases from J, with 11 bases between. As DNA, the CDR3 is TGTGCCAGCAGCTTAAAATTAGGGAACACAGATACGCAGTATTTT. Its translation is CASSLKLGNTDTQYF.

This clonotype occurred many times. The V call is TRBV11-1, the J call TRBJ1-2; possible D gene TRBD1, 5 bases. Trimming removed 3 bases from V and 4 bases from J, with 12 bases in between. CDR1 is SGHAT and CDR2 is FQDESV in the germline V gene (reference sequence). The CDR3 covers 14 residues. CDR3 sequence reads: CASSLSGAAYGYTF. As DNA, the CDR3 is TGTGCCAGCAGCTTGAGCGGGGCGGCCTATGGCTACACCTTC.

This clonotype has at least ten counts. V and J are TRBV7-8 and TRBJ2-6; 7 nucleotides agree with TRBD1. Germline lookup yields CDR1 SGHVS and CDR2 FQNEAQ. V lost 3 bases and J lost 2; bases outside the gene matches: 7. The CDR3 is 17 residues long. In DNA form, the CDR3 reads TGTGCCAGCAGCTTTTATCAGGGGGTGGCTGGGGCCAACGTCCTGACTTTC. Its protein is CASSFYQGVAGANVLTF.

The V and J genes are TRBV29-1 and TRBJ2-7; 7 positions agree with TRBD2. The CDR3 totals 12 residues. The V and J ends lost 7 bases and 7 bases, in that order; junction bases with no gene match: 10. The V gene's germline CDR1 is SQVTM and CDR2 ANQGSEA. The CDR3 protein is CSAPGGGGEQYF. Written as DNA, the CDR3 is TGCAGCGCCCCTGGTGGGGGGGGTGAGCAGTACTTC.

A word on this clonotype: This sequence may be a read error, since a much larger clone differs from it by one base. The V call is TRBV3-1, the J call TRBJ2-7; D may be TRBD2 (5 bases). Germline V gene sequence: CDR1 LGHDT, CDR2 YNNKEL (reference sequence). CDR3 size: 13 residues. V lost 1 base, J lost 3 bases, and 7 bases lay in between. The CDR3 nucleotides are TGTGCCAGCAGCCAAGGGGAGATCTACGAGCAGTACTTC. Amino acids: CASSQGEIYEQYF.

The rearrangement uses TRBV12-3 or TRBV12-4 and TRBJ2-1; possibly TRBD2 for D (5 bases). The length of the CDR3 is 13 residues. The germline V and J ends were trimmed by 7 bases and 7 bases, with 14 bases remaining between them. CDR3 residues: CASTPAGKNEQFF. The CDR3 region has the DNA TGTGCCAGCACCCCAGCCGGGAAAAATGAGCAGTTCTTC.

The rearrangement uses TRBV20-1 and TRBJ2-7; 8 nucleotides match TRBD1. Germline V CDR1 and CDR2: DFQATT, SNEGSKA (reference sequence). The CDR3 runs 14 residues. The V and J ends lost 6 bases and 0 bases, in that order; junction bases with no gene match: 7. This chain's CDR3 is CSAERQGSSYEQYF. The CDR3 DNA follows: TGCAGTGCAGAAAGACAGGGGAGCTCCTACGAGCAGTACTTC.

This clonotype came up many times. The V gene is TRBV12-3 or TRBV12-4, the J gene TRBJ1-3, with 7 bases aligning to TRBD1. The CDR3 extends over 14 amino acids. J was trimmed by 3 bases and V by 6 bases; bases with no gene match: 5. CDR3 coding DNA: TGTGCCAGCAGGGTGACAGGGATTGGAAACACCATATATTTT. It yields the protein CASRVTGIGNTIYF.

This clonotype showed up many times. V usage is TRBV30 and J usage is TRBJ2-5; possible D gene TRBD1, 7 bases. CDR1 and CDR2 (germline): GTSNPN, SVGIG (reference sequence). The ends were cut back, 0 bases at V and 4 bases at J, with 12 bases in the middle. This CDR3 region has 14 residues. CDR3 residues: CAWSVRQGGETQYF. CDR3 DNA: TGTGCCTGGAGTGTACGACAGGGAGGAGAGACCCAGTACTTC.

This clonotype was seen many times. The chain combines TRBV5-1 with TRBJ1-5, with TRBD1 identical over 8 bases. The germline V gene encodes CDR1 SGHRS and CDR2 YFSETQ. The CDR3 loop spans 15 amino acids. V lost 4 bases and J lost 1; bases outside the gene matches: 4. CDR3: CASSLQGASNQPQHF. The CDR3 DNA reads TGCGCCAGCAGCCTTCAGGGGGCGAGCAATCAGCCCCAGCATTTT.

The genes are TRBV7-9 and TRBJ2-4; TRBD1 matches 7 bases. After removal of 3 bases from V and 1 base from J, the junction contained 12 bases not matched to a gene. Germline assignment: CDR1 SEHNR and CDR2 FQNEAQ (reference sequence). The CDR3 length is 18 residues. The CDR3 DNA reads as TGTGCCAGCAGCTTCGGTGGGAGCACAGGGGTCGCCAAAAACATTCAGTACTTC. It codes for CASSFGGSTGVAKNIQYF.

The chain couples TRBV27 to TRBJ2-3, with TRBD2 as a possible D gene (7 bases). CDR1 and CDR2 from the germline V gene are MNHEY and SMNVEV (reference sequence). The CDR3 consists of 16 residues. Trimming took 3 bases from V and 4 from J, leaving 17 bases between them. The CDR3 DNA is TGTGCCAGCAGTTTGGAGGGGGGGCGTGGGGCAGATACGCAGTATTTT. It encodes CASSLEGGRGADTQYF.

This clonotype was picked up many times. The chain couples TRBV18 to TRBJ1-6; D not resolved. Trimming cost V 3 bases and J 6 bases, with 6 bases left between them. The germline CDR1 and CDR2 sequences are KGHSH and LQKENI. The CDR3 runs to 13 residues. CDR3 DNA sequence: TGTGCCAGCTCACCCCAACCTAATTCACCCCTCCACTTT. Translation gives CASSPQPNSPLHF.

This clonotype was counted at least ten times. The chain carries TRBV13 and TRBJ1-2; possible D gene TRBD1, 5 bases. V was cut by 6 bases and J by 6 bases, with 11 bases left in between. There are 12 residues in the CDR3. Looked up from germline, CDR1 is PRHDT and CDR2 is FYEKMQ (reference sequence). The CDR3 DNA is TGTGCCAGCAGATCGGGGCAGGATGGCTACACCTTC. It codes for CASRSGQDGYTF.

This clonotype was found many times. This chain links TRBV27 with TRBJ2-2; the match to TRBD1 covers 9 bases. Germline V gene lookup returns CDR1 MNHEY and CDR2 SMNVEV (reference sequence). The V gene end was trimmed by 7 bases and the J gene end by 5 bases; junction bases not matched to a gene: 17. CDR3 length equals 18 residues. The CDR3 coding sequence is TGTGCCAGCACCCAAAAGGGACCGGGACAGGGAGTGACCGGGGAGCTGTTTTTT. The encoded protein is CASTQKGPGQGVTGELFF.

The chain recombines TRBV29-1 with TRBJ1-2, with 9 positions matching TRBD1. This CDR3 is 13 amino acids long. The V gene's germline CDR1 is SQVTM and CDR2 ANQGSEA. V lost 7 bases to trimming and J lost 4 bases; unmatched junction nucleotides: 7. CDR3 DNA sequence: TGCAGCGCTACAGGGGGCAGTAGCTATGGCTACACCTTC. Translating it yields CSATGGSSYGYTF.

This clonotype appeared many times. The V and J genes are TRBV12-3 or TRBV12-4 and TRBJ1-4, with TRBD1 identical over 8 bases. V was clipped by 6 bases and J by 5 bases; unmatched bases: 11. This CDR3 region has 16 residues. The CDR3 coding sequence is TGTGCCAGCAGCCCCACCTCTTGGACAGGGAATGAAAAACTGTTTTTT. Protein product: CASSPTSWTGNEKLFF.

In its sample, this clonotype was seen many times. The gene calls are TRBV3-1 and TRBJ2-1; 8 nucleotides align to TRBD1. V lost 2 bases and J lost 1; bases outside the gene matches: 7. CDR3 length: 17 amino acids. CDR1 and CDR2 from the germline V gene are LGHDT and YNNKEL (reference sequence). The CDR3 DNA follows: TGTGCCAGCAGCCAACCTACGGACAGGGATTCCTACAATGAGCAGTTCTTC. Its translation is CASSQPTDRDSYNEQFF.

This clonotype has more than one count but fewer than ten. The chain uses TRBV30 and TRBJ1-1; D gene uncertain. In germline, CDR1 is GTSNPN, CDR2 SVGIG (reference sequence). This CDR3 is 14 amino acids long. V was shortened by 8 bases and J by 0 bases, with 16 bases between the two germline ends. This CDR3 is CASTPEGLNTEAFF. As DNA, the CDR3 is TGTGCCAGTACCCCGGAGGGCCTGAACACTGAAGCTTTCTTT.

This clonotype was seen many times. The genes are TRBV7-8 and TRBJ1-2; D call uncertain. In germline, CDR1 is SGHVS, CDR2 FQNEAQ. Trimming cost V 1 base and J 0 bases, with 6 bases left between them. The CDR3 length is 14 residues. CDR3 residues: CASSLVGTNYGYTF. The CDR3, as DNA: TGTGCCAGCAGCTTAGTAGGGACTAACTATGGCTACACCTTC.